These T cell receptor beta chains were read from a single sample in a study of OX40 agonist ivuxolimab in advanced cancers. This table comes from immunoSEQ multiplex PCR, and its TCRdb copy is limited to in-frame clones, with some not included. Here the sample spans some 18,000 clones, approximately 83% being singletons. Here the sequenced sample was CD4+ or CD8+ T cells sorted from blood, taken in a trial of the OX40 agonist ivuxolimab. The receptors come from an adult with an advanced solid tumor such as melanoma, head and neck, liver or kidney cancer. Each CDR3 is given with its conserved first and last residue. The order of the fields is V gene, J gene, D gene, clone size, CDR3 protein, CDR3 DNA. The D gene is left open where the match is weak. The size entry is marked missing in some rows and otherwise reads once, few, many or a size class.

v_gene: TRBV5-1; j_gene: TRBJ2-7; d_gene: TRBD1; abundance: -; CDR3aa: CASSLAGTGSYEQYF; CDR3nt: TGCGCCAGCAGCTTGGCGGGGACAGGGAGCTACGAGCAGTACTTC
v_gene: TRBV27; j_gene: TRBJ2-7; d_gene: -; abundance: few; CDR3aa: CASSLSVSYEQYF; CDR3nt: TGTGCCAGCAGCCTTAGCGTCTCCTACGAGCAGTACTTC
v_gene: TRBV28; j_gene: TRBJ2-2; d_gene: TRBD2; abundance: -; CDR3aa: CACGGLNTGELFF; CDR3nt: TGTGCCTGCGGGGGGTTAAACACCGGGGAGCTGTTTTTT
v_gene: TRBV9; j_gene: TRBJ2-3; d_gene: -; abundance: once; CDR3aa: CASSVTLSSTDTQYF; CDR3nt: TGTGCCAGCAGCGTAACCCTTTCTAGCACAGATACGCAGTATTTT
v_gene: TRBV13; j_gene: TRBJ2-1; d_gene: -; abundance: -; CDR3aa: CASSHHLRDEQFF; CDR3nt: TGTGCCAGCAGCCACCACCTGAGGGATGAGCAGTTCTTC
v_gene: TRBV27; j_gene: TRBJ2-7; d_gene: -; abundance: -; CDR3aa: CASSLSRGPGPYEQYF; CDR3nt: TGTGCCAGCAGTTTATCCCGGGGCCCCGGGCCCTACGAGCAGTACTTC
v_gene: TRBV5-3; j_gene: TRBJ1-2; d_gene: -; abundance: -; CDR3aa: CARSLGGGYTF; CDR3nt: TGTGCCAGAAGCTTGGGTGGGGGCTACACCTTC
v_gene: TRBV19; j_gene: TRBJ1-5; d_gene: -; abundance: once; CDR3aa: CASRGGQPQHF; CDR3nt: TGTGCCAGTAGAGGGGGTCAGCCCCAGCATTTT
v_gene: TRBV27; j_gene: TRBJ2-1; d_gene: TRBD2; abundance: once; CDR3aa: CASSLAGGGNEQFF; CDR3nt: TGTGCCAGCAGTTTAGCGGGAGGTGGAAATGAGCAGTTCTTC
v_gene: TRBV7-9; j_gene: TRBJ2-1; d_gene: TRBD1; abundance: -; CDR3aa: CASSSAPGQGNNEQFF; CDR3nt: TGTGCCAGCAGCTCAGCACCGGGACAGGGGAACAATGAGCAGTTCTTC
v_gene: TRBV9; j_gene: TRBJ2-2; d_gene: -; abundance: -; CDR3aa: CASSVDSGGRELFF; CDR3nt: TGTGCCAGCAGCGTAGACAGCGGTGGCAGGGAGCTGTTTTTT
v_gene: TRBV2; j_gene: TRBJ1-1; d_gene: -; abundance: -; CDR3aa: CASSESGSRTEAFF; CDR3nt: TGTGCCAGCAGTGAATCAGGGAGTCGCACTGAAGCTTTCTTT
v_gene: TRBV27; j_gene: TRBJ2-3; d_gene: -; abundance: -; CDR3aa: CASSLLSGSTDTQYF; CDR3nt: TGTGCCAGCAGTTTATTATCTGGAAGCACAGATACGCAGTATTTT
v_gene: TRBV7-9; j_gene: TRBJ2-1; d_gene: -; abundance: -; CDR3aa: CASSLSGYNEQFF; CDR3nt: TGTGCCAGCAGCTTATCAGGGTACAATGAGCAGTTCTTC
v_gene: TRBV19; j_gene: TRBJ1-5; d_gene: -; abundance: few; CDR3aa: CASSPGGNQPQHF; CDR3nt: TGTGCCAGTAGCCCTGGGGGCAATCAGCCCCAGCATTTT
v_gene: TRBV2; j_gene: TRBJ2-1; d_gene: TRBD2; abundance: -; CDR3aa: CASKAGGKDEQFF; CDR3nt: TGTGCCAGCAAGGCGGGAGGTAAGGATGAGCAGTTCTTC
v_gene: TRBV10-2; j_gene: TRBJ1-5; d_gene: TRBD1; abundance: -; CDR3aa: CASSESDRASNQPQHF; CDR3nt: TGCGCCAGCAGTGAGTCGGACAGGGCCAGCAATCAGCCCCAGCATTTT
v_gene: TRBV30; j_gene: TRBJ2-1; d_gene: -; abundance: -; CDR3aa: CAWTSGLRRGLSSYNEQFF; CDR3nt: TGTGCCTGGACTTCGGGACTTAGGAGGGGGCTAAGCTCCTACAATGAGCAGTTCTTC
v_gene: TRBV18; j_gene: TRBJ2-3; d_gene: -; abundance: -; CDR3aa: CASSQDGASTDTQYF; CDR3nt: TGTGCCAGCTCACAGGACGGAGCCAGCACAGATACGCAGTATTTT
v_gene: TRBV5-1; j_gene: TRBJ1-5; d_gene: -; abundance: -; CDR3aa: CASSGGGSGQPQHF; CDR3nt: TGCGCCAGCAGCGGCGGGGGGAGTGGGCAGCCCCAGCATTTT
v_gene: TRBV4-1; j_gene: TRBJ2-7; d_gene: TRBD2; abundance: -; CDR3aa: CASSQSSGRDISYEQYF; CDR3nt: TGCGCCAGCAGCCAGAGTAGCGGGAGGGATATCTCCTACGAGCAGTACTTC
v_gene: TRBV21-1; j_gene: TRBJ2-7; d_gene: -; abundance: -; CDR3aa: CASSKGPPGGSCEQYF; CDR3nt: TGTGCCAGCAGCAAAGGACCTCCAGGGGGCTCCTGCGAGCAGTACTTC
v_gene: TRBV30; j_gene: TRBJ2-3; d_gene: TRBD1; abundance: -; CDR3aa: CAWSAGRTGWDTQYF; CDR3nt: TGTGCCTGGAGTGCCGGAAGGACAGGGTGGGATACGCAGTATTTT
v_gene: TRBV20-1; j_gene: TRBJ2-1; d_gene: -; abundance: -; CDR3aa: CSAFNNEQFF; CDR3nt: TGCAGTGCTTTTAACAATGAGCAGTTCTTC
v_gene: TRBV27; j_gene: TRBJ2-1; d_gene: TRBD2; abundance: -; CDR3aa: CASSTRTSGRYNEQFF; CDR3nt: TGTGCCAGCAGTACTAGGACTAGCGGGAGATACAATGAGCAGTTCTTC
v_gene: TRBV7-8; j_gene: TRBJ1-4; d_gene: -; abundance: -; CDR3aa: CASSLYATNEKLFF; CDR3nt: TGTGCCAGCAGCTTATATGCAACTAATGAAAAACTGTTTTTT
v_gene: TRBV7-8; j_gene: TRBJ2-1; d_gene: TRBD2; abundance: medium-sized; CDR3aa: CASSAGGPADEQFF; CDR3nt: TGTGCCAGCAGCGCGGGGGGTCCCGCGGATGAGCAGTTCTTC
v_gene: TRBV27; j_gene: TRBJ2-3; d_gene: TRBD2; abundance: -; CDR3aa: CASSLSPGLAPVGHTQYF; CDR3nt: TGTGCCAGCAGTCTCAGCCCCGGACTAGCTCCCGTAGGACATACGCAGTATTTT
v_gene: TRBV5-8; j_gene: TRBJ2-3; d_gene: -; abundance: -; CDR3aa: CASSLGVSGTDTQYF; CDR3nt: TGTGCCAGCAGCTTGGGCGTCTCGGGGACAGATACGCAGTATTTT
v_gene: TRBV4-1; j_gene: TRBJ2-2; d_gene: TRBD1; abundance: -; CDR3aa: CASSQVTGGHTGELFF; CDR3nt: TGCGCCAGCAGCCAAGTAACAGGGGGCCATACCGGGGAGCTGTTTTTT
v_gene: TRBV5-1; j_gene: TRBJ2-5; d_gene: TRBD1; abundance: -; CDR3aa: CASSWTGIQETQYF; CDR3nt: TGCGCCAGCAGCTGGACAGGGATCCAAGAGACCCAGTACTTC
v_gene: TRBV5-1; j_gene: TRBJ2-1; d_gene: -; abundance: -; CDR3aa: CASSPGDPLSYNEQFF; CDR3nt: TGCGCCAGCAGCCCCGGGGATCCACTCTCCTACAATGAGCAGTTCTTC
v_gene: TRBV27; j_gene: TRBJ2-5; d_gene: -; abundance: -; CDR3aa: CASSSALDREQETQYF; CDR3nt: TGTGCCAGCAGTTCGGCCTTGGACAGAGAGCAAGAGACCCAGTACTTC
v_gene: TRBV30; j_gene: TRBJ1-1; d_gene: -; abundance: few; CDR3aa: CAWSVQAHTEAFF; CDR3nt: TGTGCCTGGAGTGTACAGGCACACACTGAAGCTTTCTTT
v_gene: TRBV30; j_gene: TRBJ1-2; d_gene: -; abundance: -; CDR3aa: CAWSVLGGLYGYTF; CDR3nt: TGTGCCTGGAGTGTACTGGGGGGCCTCTATGGCTACACCTTC
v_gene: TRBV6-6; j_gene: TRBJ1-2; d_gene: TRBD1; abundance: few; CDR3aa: CASSTGQIGYTF; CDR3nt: TGTGCCAGCAGTACGGGACAGATAGGCTACACCTTC
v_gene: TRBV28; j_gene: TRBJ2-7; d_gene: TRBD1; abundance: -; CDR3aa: CASSPPTPFRGRTYEQYF; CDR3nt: TGTGCCAGCAGTCCTCCCACCCCGTTTAGGGGGCGAACCTACGAGCAGTACTTC
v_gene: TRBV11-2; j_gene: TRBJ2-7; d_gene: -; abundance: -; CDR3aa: CASSLGQDYEQYF; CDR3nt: TGTGCCAGCAGCCTGGGGCAGGACTACGAGCAGTACTTC
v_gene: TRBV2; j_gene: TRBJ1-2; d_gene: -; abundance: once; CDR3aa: CASSDSYGYTF; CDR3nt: TGTGCCAGCAGCGACAGCTATGGCTACACCTTC
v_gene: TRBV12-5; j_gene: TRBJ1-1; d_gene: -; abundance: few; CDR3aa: CASGTNGNTEAFF; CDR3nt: TGTGCTAGCGGGACAAATGGAAACACTGAAGCTTTCTTT
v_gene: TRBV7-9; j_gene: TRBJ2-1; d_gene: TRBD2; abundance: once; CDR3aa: CASRTGRLAGGVHEQFF; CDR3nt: TGTGCCAGCAGGACAGGGAGACTAGCGGGGGGCGTCCATGAGCAGTTCTTC
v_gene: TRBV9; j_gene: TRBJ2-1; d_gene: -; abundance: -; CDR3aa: CASSVGGGAYNEQFF; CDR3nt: TGTGCCAGCAGCGTAGGAGGGGGGGCATACAATGAGCAGTTCTTC